This TCR beta chain was retrieved from a study of blood T cells in healthy people across ages. The use of a sample-barcoded 5' primer and a J-beta primer mix characterized a second PCR of roughly 6 to 11 cycles. A single record per CDR3 protein comes from TCRdb applying MiXCR to the 5' RACE reads. The sample yields around 1.5 million distinct CDR3 sequences, 55% to 75% seen once. Unmatched junction bases numbered 6, after V lost 7 bases and J lost 6 bases. This CDR3 is built from 15 residues. Study-wide results and caveats: Estimated diversity, derived from one million T cells, was regarded as an underestimate. Donor CMV infection status was unknown, possibly confounding age-related changes in expanded clonotypes.

As regards this clonotype: Its antigen is undetermined.

No fewer than 5 micrograms of total RNA were isolated from every sample. The source is a man between 18 and 29 years old in good health. Sequenced material: blood. The chain has TRBV12-3 or TRBV12-4 and TRBJ2-1; 13 bases line up with TRBD2. The CDR3 protein is CASNKRTSGGNEQFF. For the CDR3, the DNA is TGTGCCAGCAACAAGAGGACTAGCGGGGGCAATGAGCAGTTCTTC.